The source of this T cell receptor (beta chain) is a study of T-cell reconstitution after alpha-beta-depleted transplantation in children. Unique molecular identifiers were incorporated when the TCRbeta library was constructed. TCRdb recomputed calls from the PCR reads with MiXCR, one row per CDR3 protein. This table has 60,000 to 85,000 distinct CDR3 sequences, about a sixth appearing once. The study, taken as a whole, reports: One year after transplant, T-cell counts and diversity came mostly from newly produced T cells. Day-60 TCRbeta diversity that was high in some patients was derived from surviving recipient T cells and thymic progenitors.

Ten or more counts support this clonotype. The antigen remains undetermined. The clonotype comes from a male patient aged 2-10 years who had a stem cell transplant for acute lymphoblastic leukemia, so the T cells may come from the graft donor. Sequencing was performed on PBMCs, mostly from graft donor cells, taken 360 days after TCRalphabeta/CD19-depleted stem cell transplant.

The CDR3 DNA is TGTGCCAGCAGTAGGATCGTGGGCGGCCTAGCCAAAAACATTCAGTACTTC. This codes for CASSRIVGGLAKNIQYF. The chain has TRBV27 and TRBJ2-4, with D uncertain. The germline V gene encodes CDR1 MNHEY and CDR2 SMNVEV (reference sequence). V lost 5 bases and J 0 bases, leaving 17 bases between the germline ends. The CDR3 totals 17 residues.